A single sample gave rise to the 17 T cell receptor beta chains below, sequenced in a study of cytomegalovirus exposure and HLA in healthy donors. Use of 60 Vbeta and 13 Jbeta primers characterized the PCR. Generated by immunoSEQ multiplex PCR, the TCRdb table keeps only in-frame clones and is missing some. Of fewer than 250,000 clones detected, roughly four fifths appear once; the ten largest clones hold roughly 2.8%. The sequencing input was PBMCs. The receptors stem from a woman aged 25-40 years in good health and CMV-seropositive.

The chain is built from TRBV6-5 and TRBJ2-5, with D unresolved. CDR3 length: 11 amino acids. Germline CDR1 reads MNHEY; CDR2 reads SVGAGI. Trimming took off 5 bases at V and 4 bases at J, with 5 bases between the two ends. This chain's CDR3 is CASSIGETQYF. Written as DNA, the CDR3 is TGTGCCAGCAGTATCGGAGAGACCCAGTACTTC.

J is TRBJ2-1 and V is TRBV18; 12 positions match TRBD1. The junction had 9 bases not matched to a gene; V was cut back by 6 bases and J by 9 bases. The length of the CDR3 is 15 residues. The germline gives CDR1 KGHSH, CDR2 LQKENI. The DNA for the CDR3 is TGTGCCAGCTCCCCGGGACAGGGGGCTTTGAGTGAGCAGTTCTTC. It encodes CASSPGQGALSEQFF.

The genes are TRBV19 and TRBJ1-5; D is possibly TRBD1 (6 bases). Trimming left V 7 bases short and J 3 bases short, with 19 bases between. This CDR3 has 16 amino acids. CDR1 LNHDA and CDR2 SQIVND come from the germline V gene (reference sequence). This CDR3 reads CASTLNQGRPNQPQHF. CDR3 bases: TGTGCCAGTACCCTTAACCAGGGGCGGCCCAATCAGCCCCAGCATTTT.

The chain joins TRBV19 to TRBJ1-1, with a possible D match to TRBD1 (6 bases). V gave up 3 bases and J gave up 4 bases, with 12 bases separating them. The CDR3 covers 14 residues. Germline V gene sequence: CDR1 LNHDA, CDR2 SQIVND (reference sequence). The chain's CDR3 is CASSIFGGATEAFF. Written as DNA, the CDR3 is TGTGCCAGTAGTATTTTTGGGGGCGCCACTGAAGCTTTCTTT.

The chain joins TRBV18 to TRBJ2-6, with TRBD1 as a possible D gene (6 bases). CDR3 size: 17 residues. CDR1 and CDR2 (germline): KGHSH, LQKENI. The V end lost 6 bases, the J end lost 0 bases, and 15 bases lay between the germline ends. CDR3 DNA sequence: TGTGCCAGCTCCCTACAGGGTGGTAGCTCTGGGGCCAACGTCCTGACTTTC. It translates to CASSLQGGSSGANVLTF.

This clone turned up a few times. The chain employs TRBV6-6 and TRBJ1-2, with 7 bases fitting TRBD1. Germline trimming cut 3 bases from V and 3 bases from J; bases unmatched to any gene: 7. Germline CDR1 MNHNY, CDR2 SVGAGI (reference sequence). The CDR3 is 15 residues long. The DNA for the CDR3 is TGTGCCAGCAGTTATCCTACAGGGGACGACTATGGCTACACCTTC. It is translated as CASSYPTGDDYGYTF.

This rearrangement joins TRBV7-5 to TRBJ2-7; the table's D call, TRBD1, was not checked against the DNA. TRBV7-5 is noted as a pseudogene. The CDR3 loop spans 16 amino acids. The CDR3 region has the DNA TGTGTCAGAAGCTTAGCGCATTGGGACAGGTTCCACGAGCAGTACTTC. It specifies CVRSLAHWDRFHEQYF.

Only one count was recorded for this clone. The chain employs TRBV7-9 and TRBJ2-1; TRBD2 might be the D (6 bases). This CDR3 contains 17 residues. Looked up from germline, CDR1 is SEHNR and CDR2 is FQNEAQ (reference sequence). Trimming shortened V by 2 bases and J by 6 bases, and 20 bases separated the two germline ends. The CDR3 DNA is TGTGCCAGCAGCTTAAGCAGAGGGACTGAGGGGTCCAATGAGCAGTTCTTC. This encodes CASSLSRGTEGSNEQFF. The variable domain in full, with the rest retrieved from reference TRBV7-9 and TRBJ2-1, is DTGVSQNPRHKITKRGQNVTFRCDPISEHNRLYWYRQTLGQGPEFLTYFQNEAQLEKSRLLSDRFSAERPKGSFSTLEIQRTEQGDSAMYLCASSLSRGTEGSNEQFFGPGTRLTVL.

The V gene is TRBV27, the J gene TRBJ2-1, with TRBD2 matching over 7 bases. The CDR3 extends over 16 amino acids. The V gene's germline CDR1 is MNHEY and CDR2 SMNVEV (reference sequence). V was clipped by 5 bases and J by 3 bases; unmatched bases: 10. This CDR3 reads CASSPRKREIYNEQFF. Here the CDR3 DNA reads TGTGCCAGCAGTCCCAGAAAGCGGGAAATCTACAATGAGCAGTTCTTC.

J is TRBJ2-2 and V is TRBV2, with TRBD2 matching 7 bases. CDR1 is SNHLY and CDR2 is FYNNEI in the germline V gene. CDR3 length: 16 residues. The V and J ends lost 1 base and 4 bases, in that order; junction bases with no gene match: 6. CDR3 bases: TGTGCCAGCAGTGAAGTATCGGGAGGCCTCACCGGGGAGCTGTTTTTT. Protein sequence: CASSEVSGGLTGELFF.

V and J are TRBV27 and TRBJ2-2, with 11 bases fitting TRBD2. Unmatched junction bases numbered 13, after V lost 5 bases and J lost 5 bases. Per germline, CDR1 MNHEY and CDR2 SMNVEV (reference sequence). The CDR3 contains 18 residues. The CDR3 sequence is CASSPQTGTSGPTGELFF. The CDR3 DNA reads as TGTGCCAGCAGTCCCCAAACCGGGACTAGCGGACCTACCGGGGAGCTGTTTTTT.

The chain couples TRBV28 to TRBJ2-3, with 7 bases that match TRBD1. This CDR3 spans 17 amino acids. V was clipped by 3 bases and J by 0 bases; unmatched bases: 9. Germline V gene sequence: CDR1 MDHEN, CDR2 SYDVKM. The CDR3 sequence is CASSFYRGSESTDTQYF. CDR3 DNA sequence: TGTGCCAGCAGTTTCTACAGGGGATCGGAAAGCACAGATACGCAGTATTTT.

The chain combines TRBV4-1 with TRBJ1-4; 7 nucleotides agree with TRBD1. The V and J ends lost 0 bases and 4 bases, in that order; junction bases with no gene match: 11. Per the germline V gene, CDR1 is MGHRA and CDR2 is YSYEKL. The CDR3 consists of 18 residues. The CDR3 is CASSQELLSGQINEKLFF. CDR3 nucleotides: TGCGCCAGCAGCCAAGAATTACTCTCGGGACAGATTAATGAAAAACTGTTTTTT.

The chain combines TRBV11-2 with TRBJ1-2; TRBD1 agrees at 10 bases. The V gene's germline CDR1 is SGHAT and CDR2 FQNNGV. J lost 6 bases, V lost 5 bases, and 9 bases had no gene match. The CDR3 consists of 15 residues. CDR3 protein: CASSRRQGAKDGYTF. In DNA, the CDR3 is TGTGCCAGCAGCCGACGACAGGGGGCTAAGGATGGCTACACCTTC. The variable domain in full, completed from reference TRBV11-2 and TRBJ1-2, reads EAGVAQSPRYKIIEKRQSVAFWCNPISGHATLYWYQQILGQGPKLLIQFQNNGVVDDSQLPKDRFSAERLKGVDSTLKIQPAKLEDSAVYLCASSRRQGAKDGYTFGSGTRLTVV.

The CDR3 DNA sequence: TGTGCCAGCAGCTTAGGGGGTAGGACAGGGACCTATGAGCAGTTCTTC. Encoded protein: CASSLGGRTGTYEQFF. The rearrangement links TRBV7-9 to TRBJ2-1; 8 bases line up with TRBD1. The CDR3 spans 16 residues. CDR1 is SEHNR, CDR2 FQNEAQ, per germline (reference sequence). With V trimmed by 1 base and J by 8 bases, 10 bases remained unmatched.

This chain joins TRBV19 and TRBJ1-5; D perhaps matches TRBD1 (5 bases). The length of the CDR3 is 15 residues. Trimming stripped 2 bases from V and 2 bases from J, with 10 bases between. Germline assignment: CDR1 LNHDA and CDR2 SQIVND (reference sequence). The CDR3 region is CASSISGVGNQPQHF. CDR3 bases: TGTGCCAGTAGTATATCGGGGGTCGGCAATCAGCCCCAGCATTTT. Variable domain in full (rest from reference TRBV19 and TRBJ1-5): DGGITQSPKYLFRKEGQNVTLSCEQNLNHDAMYWYRQDPGQGLRLIYYSQIVNDFQKGDIAEGYSVSREKKESFPLTVTSAQKNPTAFYLCASSISGVGNQPQHFGDGTRLSIL.

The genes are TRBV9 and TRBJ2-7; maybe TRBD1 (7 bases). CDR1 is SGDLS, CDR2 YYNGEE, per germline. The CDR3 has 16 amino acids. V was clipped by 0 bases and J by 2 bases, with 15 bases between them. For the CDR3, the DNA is TGTGCCAGCAGCGTAGGGTGGGGGGACAGCGCCTACGAGCAGTACTTC. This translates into CASSVGWGDSAYEQYF.